The 2 T cell receptor beta chains below were found in one sample sequenced in a study of T cell responses to AZD1222 COVID-19 vaccine. The table came from immunoSEQ multiplex PCR; TCRdb's copy has only in-frame clones and leaves some out. The sample lists about 140,000 clones; approximately 90% were seen once. Here the sequenced sample was peripheral blood, taken 28 days after the second AZD1222 dose. All receptors derive from an adult who received the AZD1222 COVID-19 vaccine.

The V call is TRBV4-1, the J call TRBJ1-3; D not resolved. The V end lost 1 base, the J end lost 0 bases, and 10 bases lay between the germline ends. CDR1 MGHRA and CDR2 YSYEKL come from the germline V gene. The CDR3 length is 16 residues. CDR3 bases: TGCGCCAGCAGCCAAGGCGCAGGCCGCTCTGGAAACACCATATATTTT. Translation gives CASSQGAGRSGNTIYF.

V and J are TRBV4-1 and TRBJ1-3, with D unresolved. Germline loops: CDR1 MGHRA, CDR2 YSYEKL. The CDR3 contains 17 residues. The V end was cut by 0 bases, the J end by 4 bases, with 16 bases between. The CDR3 is CASSQEETSRTGNTIYF. The CDR3 DNA sequence: TGCGCCAGCAGCCAAGAGGAGACCTCTAGGACGGGAAACACCATATATTTT.